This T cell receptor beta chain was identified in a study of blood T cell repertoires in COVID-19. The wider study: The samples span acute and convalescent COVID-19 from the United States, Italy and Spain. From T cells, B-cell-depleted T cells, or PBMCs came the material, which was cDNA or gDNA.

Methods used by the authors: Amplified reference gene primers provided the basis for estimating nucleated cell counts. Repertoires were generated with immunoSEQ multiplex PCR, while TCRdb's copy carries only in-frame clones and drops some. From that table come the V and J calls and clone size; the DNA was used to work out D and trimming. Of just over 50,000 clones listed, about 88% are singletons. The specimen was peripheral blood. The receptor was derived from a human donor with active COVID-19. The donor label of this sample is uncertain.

CDR3 coding DNA: TGTGCCAGCAGCCAAGTATCCCTTTATGGCTACACCTTC. Its translation is CASSQVSLYGYTF. The gene calls are TRBV14 and TRBJ1-2, with unresolved D. V was pared by 1 base and J by 5 bases, with 8 bases between. The CDR3 sequence is 13 residues long. Germline assignment: CDR1 SGHDN and CDR2 FVKESK.